The 4 T cell receptor beta chains below were found in one sample sequenced in a study of blood T cell repertoires in COVID-19. The assay was immunoSEQ multiplex PCR, and TCRdb's table has in-frame clones only and misses some. Here the sample spans more than 200,000 clones, over 75% being singletons. Sequencing was performed on peripheral blood. The receptors were sampled from a woman between 35 and 50 years old who had recovered from COVID-19.

This clone turned up a few times. This chain links TRBV10-3 with TRBJ1-2; the match to TRBD1 covers 8 bases. The CDR3 runs to 16 residues. Germline V lookup: CDR1 ENHRY, CDR2 SYGVKD. The junction had 11 bases not matched to a gene; V was cut back by 2 bases and J by 6 bases. CDR3 sequence: CAISERDRGEGNGYTF. DNA for the CDR3: TGTGCCATCAGTGAGAGAGACAGGGGCGAAGGGAATGGCTACACCTTC.

The chain couples TRBV30 to TRBJ1-2; D possibly corresponds to TRBD1 (6 bases). The CDR3 has 13 residues. The germline gives CDR1 GTSNPN, CDR2 SVGIG (reference sequence). Trimming took off 2 bases at V and 7 bases at J, with 14 bases between the two ends. Written as DNA, the CDR3 is TGTGCCTGGAGTACACAGGGTTTTGCTGGCTACACCTTC. Translating gives CAWSTQGFAGYTF.

The chain uses TRBV28 and TRBJ2-1; tentative D call: TRBD2 (5 bases). The germline CDR1 and CDR2 sequences are MDHEN and SYDVKM. CDR3 size: 17 residues. V was trimmed by 4 bases and J by 6 bases, leaving 22 bases between them. This CDR3 is CASSSIGGPGLGNEQFF. CDR3 nucleotides: TGTGCCAGCAGTTCCATAGGCGGGCCCGGCCTCGGCAATGAGCAGTTCTTC.

The chain uses TRBV5-6 and TRBJ1-6, with 7 bases that match TRBD1. The V and J ends lost 3 bases and 7 bases, in that order; junction bases with no gene match: 7. The CDR3 has 15 amino acids. Germline CDR1 SGHDT, CDR2 YYEEEE. The CDR3 coding sequence is TGTGCCAGCAGCTGGGACAGCCAAGGCAATTCACCCCTCCACTTT. It specifies CASSWDSQGNSPLHF.